Listed below are T cell receptor beta chains from one sample, sequenced in a study of identical twins. Using its own MiXCR run on the 5' RACE reads, TCRdb lists one record per CDR3 protein. This sample carries about 460,000 distinct CDR3 sequences, 12% to 15% of them seen once, and the ten largest clones take about 0.53%. These data also formed part of another study, on yellow fever vaccine responses in identical twins.

Sample: CD4+ T cells sorted from blood. Receptors originate from a woman younger than 30 in good health. Both conserved end residues are part of each CDR3. The order of the fields is clone size, J gene, D gene, V gene, CDR3 protein, CDR3 DNA. A D gene is named only where the DNA matches it firmly. Clone sizes are given selectively: once, few, many, or a class where the clone is expanded.

size: many; J: TRBJ2-5; D: TRBD2; V: TRBV12-3/TRBV12-4; CDR3: CASSLVGGEETQYF; DNA: TGTGCCAGCAGTTTAGTTGGGGGGGAAGAGACCCAGTACTTC
size: -; J: TRBJ2-6; D: -; V: TRBV6-1; CDR3: CASSPSVSGANVLTF; DNA: TGTGCCAGCAGCCCCAGTGTCTCTGGGGCCAACGTCCTGACTTTC
size: -; J: TRBJ2-7; D: -; V: TRBV21-1; CDR3: CASSKVASGGESGSYEQYF; DNA: TGTGCCAGCAGCAAAGTGGCTAGCGGGGGCGAGAGCGGCTCGTACGAGCAGTACTTC
size: many; J: TRBJ2-7; D: -; V: TRBV28; CDR3: CASRRQASYEQYF; DNA: TGTGCCAGCAGGCGTCAGGCGTCCTACGAGCAGTACTTC
size: -; J: TRBJ1-2; D: -; V: TRBV5-1; CDR3: CASSLAARNGYTF; DNA: TGCGCCAGCAGCTTGGCGGCAAGGAATGGCTACACCTTC
size: many; J: TRBJ1-6; D: -; V: TRBV12-3/TRBV12-4; CDR3: CASSQGTSNSPLHF; DNA: TGTGCCAGCAGTCAGGGGACGTCCAATTCACCCCTCCACTTT
size: few; J: TRBJ2-3; D: -; V: TRBV2; CDR3: CASSFGASVDTQYF; DNA: TGTGCCAGCAGTTTTGGGGCGTCGGTAGATACGCAGTATTTT
size: few; J: TRBJ2-5; D: TRBD1; V: TRBV6-1; CDR3: CASSERTGVQETQYF; DNA: TGTGCCAGCAGTGAGAGGACAGGCGTCCAAGAGACCCAGTACTTC
size: -; J: TRBJ2-2; D: -; V: TRBV3-1; CDR3: CASSPRTHTGELFF; DNA: TGTGCCAGCAGCCCTCGGACACACACCGGGGAGCTGTTTTTT
size: many; J: TRBJ1-5; D: -; V: TRBV29-1; CDR3: CSARDGGNQPQHF; DNA: TGCAGCGCCAGGGACGGCGGCAATCAGCCCCAGCATTTT
size: few; J: TRBJ2-1; D: TRBD2; V: TRBV18; CDR3: CASSPPQLFGSGTRPYNEQFF; DNA: TGTGCCAGCTCACCACCCCAATTGTTCGGATCCGGGACTAGACCTTACAATGAGCAGTTCTTC
size: -; J: TRBJ2-5; D: -; V: TRBV15; CDR3: CATSRLDGIQETQYF; DNA: TGTGCCACCAGCAGACTCGACGGTATACAAGAGACCCAGTACTTC
size: -; J: TRBJ1-2; D: TRBD1; V: TRBV6-5; CDR3: CASSRQGEDYTF; DNA: TGTGCCAGCAGTCGACAGGGAGAAGACTACACCTTC
size: -; J: TRBJ2-4; D: TRBD2; V: TRBV28; CDR3: CATSSGGAAKDIQYF; DNA: TGTGCCACTTCTAGCGGGGGGGCGGCGAAGGACATTCAGTACTTC
size: -; J: TRBJ2-1; D: TRBD1; V: TRBV20-1; CDR3: CSAIDRVVRNEQFF; DNA: TGCAGTGCTATAGACAGGGTAGTACGTAATGAGCAGTTCTTC
size: -; J: TRBJ2-3; D: -; V: TRBV10-3; CDR3: CAISESGVAQYF; DNA: TGTGCCATCAGTGAGTCTGGAGTAGCGCAGTATTTT
size: -; J: TRBJ1-4; D: -; V: TRBV20-1; CDR3: CSARDGRGPNEKLFF; DNA: TGCAGTGCTAGAGATGGTCGGGGACCGAATGAAAAACTGTTTTTT
size: -; J: TRBJ2-6; D: TRBD1; V: TRBV24-1; CDR3: CATSDPGTGAFGANVLTF; DNA: TGTGCCACCAGTGATCCCGGGACAGGGGCCTTTGGGGCCAACGTCCTGACTTTC
size: -; J: TRBJ2-1; D: -; V: TRBV20-1; CDR3: CSAILRVVNEQFF; DNA: TGCAGTGCTATCCTAAGGGTGGTAAATGAGCAGTTCTTC
size: few; J: TRBJ2-7; D: TRBD1; V: TRBV5-1; CDR3: CASSLEGTAPRKQYF; DNA: TGCGCCAGCAGCTTGGAGGGGACAGCTCCTAGGAAGCAGTACTTC
size: many; J: TRBJ2-3; D: -; V: TRBV29-1; CDR3: CSVLLGTDTQYF; DNA: TGCAGCGTCTTACTAGGGACAGATACGCAGTATTTT
size: many; J: TRBJ2-1; D: TRBD1; V: TRBV12-3/TRBV12-4; CDR3: CASSFKGGAASEQFF; DNA: TGTGCCAGCAGTTTCAAAGGGGGCGCAGCCAGTGAGCAGTTCTTC
size: few; J: TRBJ2-2; D: TRBD2; V: TRBV3-1; CDR3: CASSRLANTGELFF; DNA: TGTGCCAGCAGTCGACTAGCAAACACCGGGGAGCTGTTTTTT
size: few; J: TRBJ2-7; D: TRBD1; V: TRBV5-1; CDR3: CASPTGGIYEQYF; DNA: TGCGCCAGCCCGACAGGGGGCATCTACGAGCAGTACTTC
size: -; J: TRBJ2-1; D: TRBD1; V: TRBV27; CDR3: CASSKTGSYNEQFF; DNA: TGTGCCAGCAGTAAGACAGGGTCCTACAATGAGCAGTTCTTC
size: -; J: TRBJ2-1; D: -; V: TRBV4-3; CDR3: CASSQVSGVGSYNEQFF; DNA: TGCGCCAGCAGCCAAGTCTCGGGAGTGGGGTCCTACAATGAGCAGTTCTTC
size: many; J: TRBJ1-1; D: -; V: TRBV3-1; CDR3: CASSQSGSRNTEAFF; DNA: TGTGCCAGCAGCCAATCGGGGTCCCGTAACACTGAAGCTTTCTTT
size: few; J: TRBJ1-1; D: -; V: TRBV11-2; CDR3: CASTQSSTGGNTEAFF; DNA: TGTGCCAGCACTCAGAGCTCGACTGGGGGGAACACTGAAGCTTTCTTT
size: -; J: TRBJ2-3; D: TRBD2; V: TRBV28; CDR3: CASSPSGMGTDTQYF; DNA: TGTGCCAGCAGTCCGAGCGGGATGGGCACAGATACGCAGTATTTT
size: -; J: TRBJ2-1; D: -; V: TRBV19; CDR3: CASRGLTSFGNEQFF; DNA: TGTGCCAGTCGCGGCTTAACTAGCTTCGGAAATGAGCAGTTCTTC